This T cell receptor beta chain was identified during a study of CD8 T cells in ankylosing spondylitis. General study findings and limits: Disease-linked clones reportedly showed significant enrichment in matched ankylosing spondylitis synovial fluid. Previous work reported some of these motif variants in the synovial fluid and blood of reactive arthritis.

This CDR3 region has 19 residues. The junction had 13 bases not matched to a gene; V was cut back by 6 bases and J by 1 base. Germline CDR1 MNHNS, CDR2 SASEGT. TCRdb reprocessed the 5' RACE reads via MiXCR and lists one record per CDR3 protein. The sample has 150,000 to 200,000 distinct CDR3 sequences; roughly 13% are singletons. This clonotype was seen ten or more times. The antigen remains undetermined. The sample consisted of blood, either unsorted or a sorted T cell fraction (not recorded which). This clonotype originated in a female donor with ankylosing spondylitis or in good health (not recorded which). The chain joins TRBV6-1 to TRBJ1-5; 12 bases agree with TRBD1. The CDR3 loop is CASSRKWDRGRISNQPQHF. CDR3 sequence (DNA): TGTGCCAGCAGCCGAAAGTGGGACAGGGGGCGGATAAGCAATCAGCCCCAGCATTTT.